The T cell receptor (beta chain) under discussion was sequenced for a study of shared clonotypes between healthy human individuals. V dropped 1 base and J dropped 9; count of bases not matched to a gene: 11. Germline values: CDR1 MGHRA, CDR2 YSYEKL. The CDR3 sequence is 15 residues long. In the original workflow: From ImmunoSEQ came sequences covering only the junction and carrying no quality scores, so filtering differed. The protocol was immunoSEQ multiplex PCR, while the TCRdb copy is restricted to in-frame clones and leaves out a portion. From that table come the V and J calls and clone size; the DNA was used to work out D and trimming. The profile shows roughly 2.4 million clones, nearly 97% of them singletons.

The gene calls are TRBV4-1 and TRBJ2-7; 8 nucleotides agree with TRBD1. The sample comprised naive CD4+ T cells sorted from blood. Indicated subset: CD45RA+ positively selected. The clonotype comes from a man aged 18 to 29 in good health. The CDR3 reads CASSQGGQAVTGQYF. CDR3 nucleotide sequence: TGCGCCAGCAGCCAAGGGGGACAGGCTGTAACTGGGCAGTACTTC.